This T cell receptor beta chain was sequenced in a study of T cells after yellow fever vaccination. Whole-study findings and limits: Clonotypes found in both CD4 and CD8 compartments made up a small share. Highly abundant clonotypes carried over from the bulk population could end up in FACS-sorted repertoires as contaminants.

This clonotype has a handful of counts. Its antigen is unknown. V lost 4 bases and J lost 5; bases outside the gene matches: 9. CDR3 size: 14 residues. Germline lookup yields CDR1 SGHRS and CDR2 YFSETQ. From the 5' RACE reads, TCRdb called clonotypes with MiXCR, one entry per CDR3 protein. Of about 240,000 distinct CDR3 sequences in the sample, 6.9% are singletons; the top ten hold about 0.85%. Sequencing was performed on CD4+ T cells sorted from PBMCs, taken 15 days after the yellow fever booster vaccination. The rearrangement uses TRBV5-1 and TRBJ2-7; 7 positions match TRBD2. The TCR originated in a man aged 25-45 years who received the YFV17D yellow fever vaccine. In nucleotides, the CDR3 is TGCGCCAGCAGCCAGCGGGGTCCAATGAACGAGCAGTACTTC. This translates into CASSQRGPMNEQYF.